Listed below are T cell receptor beta chains from one sample, sequenced in a study of T-cell reconstitution after alpha-beta-depleted transplantation in children. A single record per CDR3 protein comes from TCRdb applying MiXCR to the PCR reads. Of approximately 230,000 distinct CDR3 sequences in the sample, roughly 24% were seen once. Here the sequenced sample was PBMCs, taken before TCRalphabeta/CD19-depleted stem cell transplant. These receptors came from a girl aged 2 to 9 with Fanconi anemia, due to receive a stem cell transplant. CDR3s include the opening cysteine and the closing phenylalanine or tryptophan. A D gene is named only where the DNA matches it firmly. The size entry is marked missing in some rows and otherwise reads once, few, many or a size class.

V: TRBV6-5; size: -; J: TRBJ2-3; D: -; DNA: TGTGCCAGCAGTTATCTTCGGGACCCCGGCACAGATACGCAGTATTTT; CDR3: CASSYLRDPGTDTQYF
V: TRBV10-3; size: many; J: TRBJ2-3; D: -; DNA: TGTGCCATCAGTGACCCTGGCAGGATGACAGATACGCAGTATTTT; CDR3: CAISDPGRMTDTQYF
V: TRBV12-3/TRBV12-4; size: many; J: TRBJ2-1; D: -; DNA: TGTGCCAGCAGCTTAGCGGTCACGGGTGAGCAGTTCTTC; CDR3: CASSLAVTGEQFF
V: TRBV28; size: many; J: TRBJ2-7; D: TRBD1; DNA: TGTGCCAGCCATTGGACAGGGAATGGGTACGAGCAGTACTTC; CDR3: CASHWTGNGYEQYF
V: TRBV10-3; size: few; J: TRBJ2-5; D: -; DNA: TGTGCCATCAGTGAGTCGTGGTTAGAAGAGACCCAGTACTTC; CDR3: CAISESWLEETQYF
V: TRBV10-3; size: many; J: TRBJ1-4; D: TRBD1; DNA: TGTGCCATCAGTACCGACAGGGACCTTAATGAAAAACTGTTTTTT; CDR3: CAISTDRDLNEKLFF
V: TRBV6-1; size: many; J: TRBJ2-6; D: -; DNA: TGTGCCAGCAGTGTGATAAACAGGGCTCCCCTCTCTGGGGCCAACGTCCTGACTTTC; CDR3: CASSVINRAPLSGANVLTF
V: TRBV9; size: many; J: TRBJ2-7; D: TRBD1; DNA: TGTGCCAGCAGCGTTGGGACAGAACGGGGGCAGTACTTC; CDR3: CASSVGTERGQYF
V: TRBV20-1; size: few; J: TRBJ2-7; D: -; DNA: TGCAGTGCCCTAAACCGGGACACCTTTTACGAGCAGTACTTC; CDR3: CSALNRDTFYEQYF
V: TRBV24-1; size: many; J: TRBJ2-1; D: TRBD2; DNA: TGTGCCACCAGCTCCCTAGCGGGAGGCAATGAGCAGTTCTTC; CDR3: CATSSLAGGNEQFF
V: TRBV12-3/TRBV12-4; size: -; J: TRBJ2-7; D: TRBD1; DNA: TGTGCCAGCAGTTTCGTGGACAGGGGAGAATACGAGCAGTACTTC; CDR3: CASSFVDRGEYEQYF
V: TRBV5-1; size: few; J: TRBJ2-5; D: TRBD2; DNA: TGCGCCAGTGGGGAGGGAGTGGAAGAGACCCAGTACTTC; CDR3: CASGEGVEETQYF
V: TRBV20-1; size: -; J: TRBJ2-5; D: -; DNA: TGCAGTGCTAGAGATGAGGCTCGGGAGACCCAGTACTTC; CDR3: CSARDEARETQYF
V: TRBV5-1; size: many; J: TRBJ2-7; D: -; DNA: TGCGCCAGCAGCAGGGGACGGTCTTACGAGCAGTACTTC; CDR3: CASSRGRSYEQYF
V: TRBV20-1; size: -; J: TRBJ2-1; D: -; DNA: TGCAGTGCCATTCCGGGCCCAACACCCTATGAGCAGTTCTTC; CDR3: CSAIPGPTPYEQFF
V: TRBV6-5; size: many; J: TRBJ2-5; D: -; DNA: TGTGCCAGCAGTTACTCCTCCCCGCTAGCGACTCAAGAGACCCAGTACTTC; CDR3: CASSYSSPLATQETQYF
V: TRBV12-3/TRBV12-4; size: many; J: TRBJ2-7; D: -; DNA: TGTGCCAGCAGTTTAACCGAGCAGTACTTC; CDR3: CASSLTEQYF
V: TRBV7-2; size: many; J: TRBJ2-1; D: -; DNA: TGTGCCAGCAGCTTAGCGGGGACCAAGCAGTTCTTC; CDR3: CASSLAGTKQFF
V: TRBV20-1; size: many; J: TRBJ2-7; D: TRBD2; DNA: TGCAGTGCTAGATATGGGACTAGCGGGATCCACGAGCAGTACTTC; CDR3: CSARYGTSGIHEQYF
V: TRBV29-1; size: many; J: TRBJ2-7; D: -; DNA: TGCAGCGTTGAACAGACCTCCTACGAGCAGTACTTC; CDR3: CSVEQTSYEQYF
V: TRBV10-3; size: many; J: TRBJ2-1; D: TRBD2; DNA: TGTGCCATCTTCTCGGGACTAGCCAACTCCCGTGAGCAGTTCTTC; CDR3: CAIFSGLANSREQFF
V: TRBV10-3; size: many; J: TRBJ2-1; D: -; DNA: TGTGCCATCAGTGAGGACGACAATGAGCAGTTCTTC; CDR3: CAISEDDNEQFF
V: TRBV7-6; size: many; J: TRBJ2-3; D: -; DNA: TGTGCCAGCAGCTTAGCTGGGTTCACAGATACGCAGTATTTT; CDR3: CASSLAGFTDTQYF
V: TRBV20-1; size: many; J: TRBJ2-3; D: TRBD2; DNA: TGCAGTGCTAGAGATTACCCTGCTAGCGGGAGGGCAGATACGCAGTATTTT; CDR3: CSARDYPASGRADTQYF
V: TRBV21-1; size: -; J: TRBJ1-5; D: -; DNA: TGTGCCAGCAGCTCCATAGACATTAGCAATCAGCCCCAGCATTTT; CDR3: CASSSIDISNQPQHF
V: TRBV27; size: few; J: TRBJ2-3; D: -; DNA: TGTGCCAGCAGACCTCTTCTCCGGGACGCCTTTACAGATACGCAGTATTTT; CDR3: CASRPLLRDAFTDTQYF
V: TRBV29-1; size: -; J: TRBJ1-1; D: -; DNA: TGCAGCGCCGACGATTCCCTCCTTGAAGCTTTCTTT; CDR3: CSADDSLLEAFF
V: TRBV2; size: -; J: TRBJ2-1; D: -; DNA: TGTGCCAGCAGCAAAATCGGGAGTGGGGACAATGAGCAGTTCTTC; CDR3: CASSKIGSGDNEQFF
V: TRBV28; size: many; J: TRBJ2-1; D: TRBD1; DNA: TGTGCCAGCAGTTTCCCTCAGACAGGGGGCCCCTACAATGAGCAGTTCTTC; CDR3: CASSFPQTGGPYNEQFF
V: TRBV12-3/TRBV12-4; size: many; J: TRBJ2-5; D: -; DNA: TGTGCCAGCAGTTTACAGGGAGAGACCCAGTACTTC; CDR3: CASSLQGETQYF
V: TRBV12-3/TRBV12-4; size: many; J: TRBJ2-5; D: -; DNA: TGTGCCAGCAGTTGGACTTATCAAGAGACCCAGTACTTC; CDR3: CASSWTYQETQYF
V: TRBV7-3; size: -; J: TRBJ2-5; D: -; DNA: TGTGCCAGCAGCTTAAGTGTTAAGCCCGTCCGATCTCAAGAGACCCAGTACTTC; CDR3: CASSLSVKPVRSQETQYF